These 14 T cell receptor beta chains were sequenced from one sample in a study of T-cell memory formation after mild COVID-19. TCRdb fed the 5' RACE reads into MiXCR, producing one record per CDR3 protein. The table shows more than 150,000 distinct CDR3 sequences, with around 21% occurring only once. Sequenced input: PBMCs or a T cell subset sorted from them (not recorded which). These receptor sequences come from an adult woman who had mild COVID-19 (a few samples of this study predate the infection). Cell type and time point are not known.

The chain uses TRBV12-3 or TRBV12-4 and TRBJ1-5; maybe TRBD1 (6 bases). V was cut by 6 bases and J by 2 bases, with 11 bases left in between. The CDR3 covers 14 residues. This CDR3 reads CASSPDSGNQPQHF. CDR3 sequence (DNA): TGTGCCAGCAGCCCGGACAGTGGCAATCAGCCCCAGCATTTT.

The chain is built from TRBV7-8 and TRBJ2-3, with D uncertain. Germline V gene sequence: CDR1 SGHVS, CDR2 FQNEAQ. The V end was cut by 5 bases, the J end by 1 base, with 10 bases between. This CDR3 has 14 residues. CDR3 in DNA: TGTGCCAGCAGCCCCCGTGGACGCACAGATACGCAGTATTTT. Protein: CASSPRGRTDTQYF. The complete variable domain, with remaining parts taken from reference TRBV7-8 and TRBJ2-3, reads GAGVSQSPRYKVAKRGQDVALRCDPISGHVSLFWYQQALGQGPEFLTYFQNEAQLDKSGLPSDRFFAERPEGSVSTLKIQRTQQEDSAVYLCASSPRGRTDTQYFGPGTRLTVL.

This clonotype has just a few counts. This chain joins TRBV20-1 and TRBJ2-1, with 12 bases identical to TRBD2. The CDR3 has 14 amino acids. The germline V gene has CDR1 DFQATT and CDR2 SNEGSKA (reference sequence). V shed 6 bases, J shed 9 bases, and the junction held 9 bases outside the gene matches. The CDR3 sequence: CSARTSGTGAEQFF. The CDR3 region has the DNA TGCAGTGCACGGACTAGCGGGACGGGCGCTGAGCAGTTCTTC.

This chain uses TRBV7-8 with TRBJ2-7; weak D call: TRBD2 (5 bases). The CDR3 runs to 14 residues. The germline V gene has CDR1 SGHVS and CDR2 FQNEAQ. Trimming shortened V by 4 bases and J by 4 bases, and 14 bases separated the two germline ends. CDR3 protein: CASSYWGDRYEQYF. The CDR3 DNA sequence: TGTGCCAGCAGCTACTGGGGAGACCGGTACGAGCAGTACTTC.

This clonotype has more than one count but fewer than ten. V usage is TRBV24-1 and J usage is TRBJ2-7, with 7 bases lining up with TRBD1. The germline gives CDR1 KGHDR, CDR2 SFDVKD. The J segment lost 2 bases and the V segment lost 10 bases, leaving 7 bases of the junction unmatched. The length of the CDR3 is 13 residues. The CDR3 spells CATQDRRTYEQYF. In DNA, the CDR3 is TGTGCCACACAGGACAGGCGCACCTACGAGCAGTACTTC.

The CDR3 bases are TGCGCCAGCAGCCCGAGACGAAGTTCGGGGGGGCGTCTTGACTATGGCTACACCTTC. Its translation is CASSPRRSSGGRLDYGYTF. This sequence joins TRBV4-1 and TRBJ1-2, with D tentatively TRBD1 (6 bases). Deletions cut 4 bases from V and 3 bases from J, with 27 bases between. Germline-derived CDR1 and CDR2 are MGHRA and YSYEKL. The CDR3 totals 19 residues.

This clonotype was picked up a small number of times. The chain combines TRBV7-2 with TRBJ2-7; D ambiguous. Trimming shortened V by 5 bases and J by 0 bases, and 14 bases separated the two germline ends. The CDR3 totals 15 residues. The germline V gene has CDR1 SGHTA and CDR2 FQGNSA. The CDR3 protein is CASSPGRMASYEQYF. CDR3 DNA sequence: TGTGCCAGCAGCCCCGGTAGGATGGCCTCCTACGAGCAGTACTTC.

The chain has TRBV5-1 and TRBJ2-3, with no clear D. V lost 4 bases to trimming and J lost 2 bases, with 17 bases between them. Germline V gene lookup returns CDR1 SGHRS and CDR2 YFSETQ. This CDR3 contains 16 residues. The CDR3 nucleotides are TGCGCCAGCAGCGCCGATTATACCGCGGACACAGATACGCAGTATTTT. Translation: CASSADYTADTDTQYF.

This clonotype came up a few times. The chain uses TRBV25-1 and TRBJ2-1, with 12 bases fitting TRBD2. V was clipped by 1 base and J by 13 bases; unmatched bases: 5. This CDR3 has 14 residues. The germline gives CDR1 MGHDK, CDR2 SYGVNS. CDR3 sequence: CASSESSGGAEQFF. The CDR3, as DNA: TGTGCCAGCAGTGAATCTAGCGGGGGGGCCGAACAGTTCTTC. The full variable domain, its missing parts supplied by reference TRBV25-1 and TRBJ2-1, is EADIYQTPRYLVIGTGKKITLECSQTMGHDKMYWYQQDPGMELHLIHYSYGVNSTEKGDLSSESTVSRIRTEHFPLTLESARPSHTSQYLCASSESSGGAEQFFGPGTRLTVL.

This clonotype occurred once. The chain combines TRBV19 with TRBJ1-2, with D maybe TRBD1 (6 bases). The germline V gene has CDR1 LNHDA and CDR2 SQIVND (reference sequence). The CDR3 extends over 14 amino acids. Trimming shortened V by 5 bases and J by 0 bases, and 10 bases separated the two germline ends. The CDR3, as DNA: TGTGCCAGTAGTCACACAGGGACTAACTATGGCTACACCTTC. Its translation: CASSHTGTNYGYTF.

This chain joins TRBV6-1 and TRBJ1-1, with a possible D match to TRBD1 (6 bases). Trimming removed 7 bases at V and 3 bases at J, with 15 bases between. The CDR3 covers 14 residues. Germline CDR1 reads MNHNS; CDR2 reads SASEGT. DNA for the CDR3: TGTGCCAGCACCCTATACGGGGGGCACACTGAAGCTTTCTTT. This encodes CASTLYGGHTEAFF.

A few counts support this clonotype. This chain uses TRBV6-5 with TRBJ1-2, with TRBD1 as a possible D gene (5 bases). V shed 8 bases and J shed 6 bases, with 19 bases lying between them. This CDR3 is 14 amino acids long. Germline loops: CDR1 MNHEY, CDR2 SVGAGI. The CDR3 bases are TGTGCCAGCCGAACAAATCAGGGTTCTGATGGCTACACCTTC. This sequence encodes CASRTNQGSDGYTF.

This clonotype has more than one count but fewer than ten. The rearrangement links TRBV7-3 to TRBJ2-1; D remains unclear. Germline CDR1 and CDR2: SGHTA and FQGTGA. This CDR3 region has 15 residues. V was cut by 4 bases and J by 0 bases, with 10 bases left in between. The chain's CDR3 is CASSSPLSSYNEQFF. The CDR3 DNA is TGTGCCAGCAGCTCCCCTCTTAGCTCCTACAATGAGCAGTTCTTC.

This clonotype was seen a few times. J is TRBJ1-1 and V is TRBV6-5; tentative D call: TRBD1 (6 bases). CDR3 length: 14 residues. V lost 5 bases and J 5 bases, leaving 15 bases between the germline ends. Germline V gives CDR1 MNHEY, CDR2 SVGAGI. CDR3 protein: CASSETRQGTEAFF. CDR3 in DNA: TGTGCCAGCAGTGAAACACGGCAGGGGACTGAAGCTTTCTTT.